The TCR beta chain under discussion was sequenced for a study of blood T cell repertoires in COVID-19. Study at large: Before being deemed recovered, Cohort 3 donors had two negative PCRs, clearance, or symptom resolution. T cells, B-cell-depleted T cells, or PBMCs provided the cDNA or gDNA that served as material.

Germline V gene sequence: CDR1 SGHTA, CDR2 FQGNSA. The CDR3 runs 14 residues. Trimming took 4 bases from V and 6 from J; bases not matched to a gene: 6. Clones were read by immunoSEQ multiplex PCR, and TCRdb kept only the in-frame ones, dropping some. The sample shows 200,000 to 250,000 clones, approximately 87% of them seen only once. Sequenced sample: PBMCs or T cells enriched from blood (not recorded which). The chain is built from TRBV7-2 and TRBJ1-5, with 7 bases lining up with TRBD1. This clonotype was sampled from a woman aged 45-60 years in a cohort exposed to, infected with or recovered from COVID-19 (not recorded which). CDR3 in amino acids: CASSSGGGFQPQHF. DNA for the CDR3: TGTGCCAGCAGCTCAGGGGGTGGGTTTCAGCCCCAGCATTTT.